These T cell receptor beta chains were read from a single sample in a study of identical twins. Each CDR3 protein gets one entry after TCRdb re-called the 5' RACE reads with MiXCR. In the table there are 750,000 to 950,000 distinct CDR3 sequences, around 12% of which are singletons. The data also belong to a second study, concerning yellow fever vaccine responses in identical twins.

The material sequenced was PBMCs. The receptor set was obtained from a woman aged 18 to 35 in good health. Each CDR3 is given with its conserved first and last residue. Fields, in order: J gene, clone size, V gene, D gene, CDR3 protein, CDR3 DNA. The D gene is left open where the match is weak. The size entry is marked missing in some rows and otherwise reads once, few, many or a size class.

>TRBJ2-6|few|TRBV11-2|-
CASSLGRGAFSGANVLTF
TGTGCCAGCAGCTTAGGCAGGGGCGCCTTCTCTGGGGCCAACGTCCTGACTTTC
>TRBJ2-5|few|TRBV12-3/TRBV12-4|-
CASSLGYSETQYF
TGTGCCAGCAGTTTAGGCTATTCGGAGACCCAGTACTTC
>TRBJ2-7|many|TRBV11-2|TRBD2
CASSLLAGASYEQYF
TGTGCCAGCAGCTTACTAGCGGGTGCTTCCTACGAGCAGTACTTC
>TRBJ2-6|few|TRBV4-2|-
CASSQDWIGADGANVLTF
TGTGCCAGCAGCCAAGATTGGATTGGGGCGGATGGGGCCAACGTCCTGACTTTC
>TRBJ2-3|few|TRBV20-1|TRBD2
CSAKLAALTDTQYF
TGCAGTGCTAAACTAGCGGCCCTCACAGATACGCAGTATTTT
>TRBJ2-3|-|TRBV6-1|TRBD1
CASPRDRYTDTQYF
TGTGCCAGCCCCCGGGACAGATACACAGATACGCAGTATTTT
>TRBJ2-5|-|TRBV27|-
CASSPGLHQETQYF
TGTGCCAGCAGTCCGGGACTGCACCAAGAGACCCAGTACTTC
>TRBJ2-4|few|TRBV29-1|-
CSVASTRAKNIQYF
TGCAGCGTTGCCTCAACTCGGGCCAAAAACATTCAGTACTTC
>TRBJ2-3|many|TRBV5-1|-
CASSQIGGGNTDTQYF
TGCGCCAGCAGCCAAATAGGAGGCGGAAACACAGATACGCAGTATTTT
>TRBJ2-3|few|TRBV20-1|-
CSGLGRTDTQYF
TGCAGTGGTCTTGGGCGCACAGATACGCAGTATTTT
>TRBJ2-3|-|TRBV19|TRBD1
CASTTGGAGPHTDTQYF
TGTGCCAGTACCACAGGGGGCGCCGGCCCCCACACAGATACGCAGTATTTT
>TRBJ2-7|-|TRBV7-9|-
CASSPGDSPEQYF
TGTGCCAGCAGCCCAGGAGACAGTCCCGAGCAGTACTTC
>TRBJ2-5|-|TRBV19|-
CASRKEGRQETQYF
TGTGCCAGCCGGAAAGAAGGGCGACAAGAGACCCAGTACTTC
>TRBJ1-1|many|TRBV4-1|-
CASSQPYGGRGTEAFF
TGCGCCAGCAGCCAACCCTACGGCGGCAGAGGCACTGAAGCTTTCTTT
>TRBJ1-1|many|TRBV5-1|-
CASSSSRAGNTEAFF
TGCGCCAGCAGTTCCTCTAGGGCCGGGAACACTGAAGCTTTCTTT
>TRBJ2-3|many|TRBV10-1|-
CASSDLYKADTQYF
TGCGCCAGCAGTGACCTGTACAAGGCAGATACGCAGTATTTT
>TRBJ2-3|many|TRBV2|TRBD2
CASSESRGLAGVTDTQYF
TGTGCCAGCAGTGAAAGCCGGGGGCTAGCGGGGGTCACAGATACGCAGTATTTT
>TRBJ2-1|many|TRBV28|-
CASSSQGPGYNEQFF
TGTGCCAGCAGCTCCCAGGGGCCCGGCTACAATGAGCAGTTCTTC